This T cell receptor beta chain was observed in a study of T cell clonality in common variable immunodeficiency. Points on this clone: Its antigen remains unknown. From the germline J gene comes the end of the CDR3, since the read stops 3 residues before it.

Germline CDR1 is SGHVS and CDR2 is FNYEAQ. There are 15 residues in the CDR3. With 1 base clipped from V and 6 bases from J, the junction kept 8 bases outside the gene matches. Study-wide findings and caveats: CVID subjects showed higher TCRbeta clonality than healthy controls. Common variable immunodeficiency TCR beta sequences reportedly had fewer deletions and N-nucleotide insertions.

This table comes from immunoSEQ multiplex PCR, and its TCRdb copy is limited to in-frame clones, with some not included. The sample is made up of over 13,000 clones, none counted only once. The sample was peripheral blood mononuclear cells. The chain joins TRBV7-6 to TRBJ2-7; 8 bases agree with TRBD2. The TCR comes from a human donor with common variable immunodeficiency. CDR3 in amino acids: CASSLDGGARREQYF. The DNA read from the CDR3 is TGTGCCAGCAGCTTAGACGGGGGGGCTCGGCGCGAG.